This T cell receptor beta chain appears in the sequencing data of a study of cytomegalovirus exposure and HLA in healthy donors (dated by TCRdb to the late 2010s). Regarding the study in general: In an earlier analysis of about 560 of the donors, around 300 Gb of sequence data and 117 million unique TCR beta sequences from about 190 million T cells were reported. In a later analysis, previously published TCR beta repertoires from roughly 710 donors were re-analyzed and high-resolution HLA genotyping was added so that TCR occurrence patterns could be studied. A later genetic analysis used genome-wide SNP genotypes for about three fifths of the 666 donors, treating that subset as a discovery cohort. A handful of DR-DQ haplotypes were handled as single units for association and clustering because linkage in the cohort was strong. The number of donors typed differed by locus, with roughly 629-640 for A, B, C, DRB1 and DQB1, around 520 for DQA1, 600 to 610 for DPA1, and under 490 for DPB1. About 300 gigabases of sequencing data and roughly 90 million unique TCR sequences were included in an early release covering around 650 HLA-typed donors. Donor age, sex, ethnicity and CMV serostatus were collected together with the repertoire data. In the later analysis, no new phenotypic data were used to find candidate immune exposures; instead, reliance was placed on TCR beta sequences and their occurrence across donors. Every repertoire in the discovery cohort had been generated on one and the same sequencing platform. The study aimed to test whether cataloging public T cell receptors could reveal signatures of past pathogen exposure. Both class I and class II loci were covered by HLA typing, at four-digit resolution. The T cell repertoires of under 700 subjects were profiled by immunosequencing and related to cytomegalovirus serostatus. Besides the first cohort of some 670 subjects, a separate validation cohort made up of roughly 120 different subjects was used. To predict cytomegalovirus infection status, the study combined high-throughput TCR immunosequencing, statistical association of individual TCRs with disease status, and machine learning. Of the roughly 420 genotyped donors, 75% to 85% were placed in the genetic ancestry cluster associated with self-reported Caucasian donors. Among about 410 genotyped donors of the cohort, an average of roughly 230,000 unique TCR beta nucleotide sequences was sequenced per donor, of which approximately 18% were non-productive. An earlier analysis of 587 of the donors used high-throughput TCR beta sequencing to judge whether each TCR beta V gene segment behaved as functional or pseudogenic.

According to the germline V gene, CDR1 reads MNHEY and CDR2 reads SVGAGI. The CDR3 contains 13 residues, cysteine and phenylalanine counted. CDR3 DNA only is kept here, 39 bases in frame from base 1. V gives up 7 bases and J gives up 7 bases, and the segment between their germline ends measures 16 bases. Details on this clone: It lacks a known antigen. Base qualities were left out, and no much larger clone turns up one base away.

To prepare the library, the immunoSEQ multiplex PCR assay was applied. A mixture of 60 forward primers for TCR Vbeta segments and 13 reverse primers for TCR Jbeta segments was used in the multiplex PCR. The CDR3 region of rearranged TCR beta genes was amplified from genomic DNA with a multiplex PCR assay. Amplified TCR beta libraries were sequenced as 87-base-pair reads on the Illumina HiSeq System. The authors' pipeline ran thus. In a later analysis, some 80 million unique TCR beta chains were counted across the roughly 670 repertoires, and approximately 9.9 million of these chains were shared by at least two donors. To remove PCR and sequencing errors, raw reads were error-corrected and collapsed into unique sequences using a nearest-neighbor algorithm that merged closely related sequences. CDR3 sequences were aligned to IMGT reference sequences to assign V, D and J gene segments. Each retained sequence needed at least a six-nucleotide match to both a V gene segment and a J gene segment. Rearrangements were called productive when the CDR3 lacked stop codons and stayed in frame with V and J; all others were non-productive. Following IMGT convention, CDR3 was defined as the stretch from the second conserved V-encoded cysteine to the conserved J-encoded phenylalanine. The earlier analysis of about 500 of the donors excluded sequences that lacked an unambiguous match to a single V gene segment. In an earlier analysis of some 590 of the donors, a V segment was called functional when productive rearrangements were above 56.7%, and segregating when the standard deviation between donors exceeded 5%. A statistical classification framework was developed to diagnose cytomegalovirus status using the catalog of TCR beta chain sequences. V and J gene assignment, in a later analysis, came from comparing TCR nucleotide sequences with IMGT/GENE-DB human TR gene sequences. Using the TCRdist pipeline, a later analysis assigned CDR3 sequences along with most-parsimonious VDJ recombination scenarios. In a later analysis, each TCR beta chain was defined by its CDR3 amino acid sequence together with its V-gene family, and reads without a unique V-gene family were excluded. A later analysis removed roughly 590 highly shared, low-generation-probability nucleotide sequences to deal with suspected cross-contamination and a sequencing artifact. In a later analysis, a clonal expansion index was calculated for each public chain from normalized within-repertoire ranks of inferred template counts. A later analysis computed generation probabilities with a VDJ recombination model fitted to out-of-frame rearrangements, and checked the results against IGoR. A later analysis scored TCR-TCR, TCR-HLA and TCR-CMV co-occurrence with hypergeometric tests, applying a repertoire-size bias correction to TCR pairs. In a later analysis, false discovery rates were estimated by permuting HLA or CMV assignments 20 times. In a later analysis, co-occurring TCRs were grouped with DBSCAN, and TCRdist sequence similarity was added when clustering was performed within HLA-allele-positive subsets. Repertoires with fewer than 30,000 or more than 120,000 public chains, plus five repertoires with anomalous nucleotide sharing, were excluded from co-occurrence clustering. TCRdb provides this immuneACCESS table in a form limited to in-frame rearrangements. Some clones are lacking; in checked studies, under half of them reflect an unresolved V gene, and why the rest are absent is not known. V and J calls and clone size follow that table, whereas D and trimming were derived from the DNA. For this sample there are over 50,000 clones; 80% to 90% appear just once. The ten largest clonotypes hold 1.4% to 1.5% of the sample.

On the study overall, not on this receptor specifically: The authors suggested that the approach could potentially be extended to other disease states and immunological phenotypes. CMV serostatus was the only immune exposure information available for the cohort. Broadly in line with IMGT annotations, most TCR beta V segments showed up in productive rearrangements about 90% or about 30% of the time in an earlier analysis of about 500 of the donors. In a later genetic analysis, fewer N-insertions in productive TCRs were reported among donors in an Asian-associated ancestry cluster than the roughly 640-donor mean. In the study, about 150 TCR beta chains were listed as associated with cytomegalovirus. Because HLA typing was missing for some donors at each locus, association tests included only the typed subset. Several of the top co-occurrence clusters appeared to be linked to parvovirus B19, influenza, CMV and Epstein-Barr virus, according to a later analysis. Linkage disequilibrium might explain the correlated functional status among segregating V segments, but an unknown experimental factor could not be excluded. The presence/absence analyses assumed that sequencing depth was roughly uniform across donors, and that assumption may not be true. At a false discovery rate of 0.05, a later analysis linked under 20,000 TCR beta sequences to specific HLA alleles. In a later genetic analysis, a missense DCLRE1C variant was associated with V-gene and J-gene trimming of TCR beta chains, and the association was replicated in an independent cohort. Compared with equally common non-associated chains, HLA-associated TCR beta chains in a later analysis were more clonally expanded and had lower generation probabilities. A few of the identified cytomegalovirus-associated TCR beta chains were confirmed in vitro to be specific for cytomegalovirus antigens. Because the 87-base-pair reads could not distinguish some IMGT-functional V segments, including TRBV6-2 and TRBV6-3, those segments were excluded. This cohort had only TCR beta chains sequenced, and the lack of alpha or paired-chain data limited which features could be detected. A further reported finding was that TCR beta sequences accurately predicted the HLA-A and HLA-B alleles for most subjects in the first cohort. A later analysis found that most CMV-associated TCR beta chains appeared HLA-restricted, with HLA associations seemingly driven largely by CMV exposure. Strong co-occurrence of HLA alleles, especially DR and DQ, made assigning TCR associations to individual alleles difficult. Most TCR sequences were seen in very few donors, while some public TCRs were found in many individuals. The sequencing pipeline was judged likely to have produced a cluster of highly shared sequence variants as a technical artifact. According to a later analysis, TCR association rates differed among HLA loci, with DRB1 alleles showing the most associated TCRs and HLA-C alleles showing the fewest. In both the original and validation cohorts, the classifier was reported to diagnose cytomegalovirus status with high specificity and sensitivity. The earlier analysis of approximately 560 of the donors excluded approximately 15 rarely observed V segments, including chromosome 9 orphons, because counts were too low.

The cohort consisted of fewer than 700 healthy bone marrow donors. At the time of sampling, every cohort member was nominally healthy, though immune exposures that went unrecorded were likely present. The donor tested CMV seronegative and was one of the 352 seronegative cohort members. A peripheral blood sample was provided by each donor, and peripheral blood mononuclear cells were used for TCR beta sequencing. The Qiagen DNeasy Blood Extraction Kit was used to extract genomic DNA from the blood cell samples. This receptor was identified in a young man in good health and CMV-seronegative. Specimen: PBMCs. The chain is encoded by TRBV6-5 joined to TRBJ2-5, with the D gene call left open. For the CDR3, the sequence is CASTSLEKGTQYF. The DNA sequence is given as TGTGCCAGCACCAGCCTAGAAAAAGGGACCCAGTACTTC.